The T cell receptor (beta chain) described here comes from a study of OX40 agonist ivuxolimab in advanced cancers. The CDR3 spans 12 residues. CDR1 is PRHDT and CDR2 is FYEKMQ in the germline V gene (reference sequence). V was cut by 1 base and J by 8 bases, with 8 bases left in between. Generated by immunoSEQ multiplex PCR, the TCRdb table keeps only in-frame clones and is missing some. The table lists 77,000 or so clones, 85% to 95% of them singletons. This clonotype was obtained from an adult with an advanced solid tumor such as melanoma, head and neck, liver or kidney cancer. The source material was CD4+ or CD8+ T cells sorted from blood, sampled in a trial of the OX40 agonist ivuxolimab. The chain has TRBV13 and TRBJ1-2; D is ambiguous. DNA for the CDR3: TGTGCCAGCAGCTTAGCGTCACCCGGCTACACCTTC. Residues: CASSLASPGYTF.